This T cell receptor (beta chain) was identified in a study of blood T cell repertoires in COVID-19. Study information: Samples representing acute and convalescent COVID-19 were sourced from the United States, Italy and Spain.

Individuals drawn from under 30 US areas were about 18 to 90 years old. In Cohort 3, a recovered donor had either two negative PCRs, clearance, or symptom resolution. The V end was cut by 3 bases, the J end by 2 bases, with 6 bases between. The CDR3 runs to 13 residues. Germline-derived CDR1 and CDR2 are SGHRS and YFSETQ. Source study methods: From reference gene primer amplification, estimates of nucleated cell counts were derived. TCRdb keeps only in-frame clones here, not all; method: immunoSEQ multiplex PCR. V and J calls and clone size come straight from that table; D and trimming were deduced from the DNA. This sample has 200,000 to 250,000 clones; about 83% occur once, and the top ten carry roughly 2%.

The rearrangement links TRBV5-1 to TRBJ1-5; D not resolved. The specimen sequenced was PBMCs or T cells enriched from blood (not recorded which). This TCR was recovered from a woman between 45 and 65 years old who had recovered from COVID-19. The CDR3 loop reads CASSWEGNQPQHF. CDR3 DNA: TGCGCCAGCAGCTGGGAGGGCAATCAGCCCCAGCATTTT.